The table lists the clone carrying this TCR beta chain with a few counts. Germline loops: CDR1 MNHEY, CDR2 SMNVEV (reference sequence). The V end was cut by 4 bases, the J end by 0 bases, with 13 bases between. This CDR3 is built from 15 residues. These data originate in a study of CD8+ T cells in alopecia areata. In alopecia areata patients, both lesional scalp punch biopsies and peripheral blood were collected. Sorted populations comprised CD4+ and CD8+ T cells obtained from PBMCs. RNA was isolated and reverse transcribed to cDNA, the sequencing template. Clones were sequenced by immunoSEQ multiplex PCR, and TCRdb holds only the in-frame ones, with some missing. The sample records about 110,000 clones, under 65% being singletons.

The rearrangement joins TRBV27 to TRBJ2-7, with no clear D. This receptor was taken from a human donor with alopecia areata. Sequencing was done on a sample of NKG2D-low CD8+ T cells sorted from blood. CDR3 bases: TGTGCCAGCAGTTCCCTTCACTTTAGCTCCTACGAGCAGTACTTC. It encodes CASSSLHFSSYEQYF.